The clone carrying this T cell receptor beta chain occurred many times. The antigen is undetermined. This sample stems from a study of T cells in Graves' hyperthyroidism and ophthalmopathy. General study results and limits: Most thyroid clonotypes that were expanded above 0.001 also turned up in blood.

RNA transcripts served as the template for amplifying TCR beta CDR3 regions. HTBI primers were used for first-round RT-PCR of the TCR CDR3. TCRdb reanalysed the multiplex PCR reads using MiXCR and keeps one entry per CDR3 protein. The sample includes a few hundred thousand distinct CDR3 sequences, 17% seen only once; the top ten take 40% to 65%. The CDR3 is 16 residues long. After removal of 7 bases from V and 4 bases from J, the junction contained 12 bases not matched to a gene. Germline assignment: CDR1 MNHNS and CDR2 SASEGT. The receptor comes from a woman aged 45-65 years with Graves' hyperthyroidism. The material sequenced was blood. The gene calls are TRBV6-1 and TRBJ1-3; 8 bases align to TRBD1. The CDR3, as DNA: TGTGCCAGCAAAACACATATGACAGGGGCCGGAAACACCATATATTTT. Translation: CASKTHMTGAGNTIYF.